Each of the 22 T cell receptor beta chains below was sequenced from the same sample in a study of low-dose radiotherapy and immunotherapy resistance in tumors. This sample's time point: after trial treatment. Treatment described: LDRT plus nivolumab, ipilimumab, low-dose cyclophosphamide and aspirin (RACIN trial). Gene-specific TRAV and TRBV primers were used for first-strand cDNA, covering alpha and beta chains. The PCR that amplified TCRs ran for 15 to 25 cycles, relying on a constant-region primer and a V-primer adapter. TCRdb re-derived calls from the reads in MiXCR, one entry per CDR3 protein. The sample carries under 75,000 distinct CDR3 sequences, 20% to 25% recorded once. Specimen: PBMCs, collected after low-dose radiotherapy plus immunotherapy. The receptors were sampled from a male donor with prostate cancer.

CDR3 sequence: CASSWTWTSGSTGELFF. The CDR3 coding sequence is TGTGCCAGCAGTTGGACGTGGACTAGCGGGAGCACCGGGGAGCTGTTTTTT. The chain couples TRBV6-2 or TRBV6-3 to TRBJ2-2; 13 bases agree with TRBD2. This CDR3 is 17 amino acids long. Germline V lookup: CDR1 MNHEY, CDR2 SVGEGT. The V and J ends lost 4 bases and 4 bases, in that order; junction bases with no gene match: 6.

This clonotype has ten or more counts. The chain employs TRBV9 and TRBJ2-2; D ambiguous. This CDR3 is 15 amino acids long. Looked up from germline, CDR1 is SGDLS and CDR2 is YYNGEE. The germline V and J ends were trimmed by 4 bases and 0 bases, with 10 bases remaining between them. The CDR3 sequence: CASSPQPANTGELFF. DNA for the CDR3: TGTGCCAGCAGCCCCCAGCCGGCGAACACCGGGGAGCTGTTTTTT.

The table lists this clonotype with many counts. This rearrangement joins TRBV2 to TRBJ1-2; D not resolved. CDR3 size: 12 residues. Trimming shortened V by 7 bases and J by 4 bases, and 10 bases separated the two germline ends. Germline lookup yields CDR1 SNHLY and CDR2 FYNNEI. CDR3 nucleotides: TGTGCCAGCACGCGCCAGCCCTATGGCTACACCTTC. Residues: CASTRQPYGYTF.

The chain employs TRBV24-1 and TRBJ2-3; no clear D. This CDR3 is built from 16 residues. Germline CDR1 KGHDR, CDR2 SFDVKD. V shed 1 base and J shed 4 bases, with 14 bases lying between them. CDR3 sequence (DNA): TGTGCCACCAGTGATTTTGGACCGTTTCGGTCAGATACGCAGTATTTT. Protein: CATSDFGPFRSDTQYF.

This clonotype was recorded many times. The gene calls are TRBV29-1 and TRBJ2-7, with D perhaps TRBD1 or TRBD2 (5 bases each). V was trimmed by 6 bases and J by 0 bases, leaving 15 bases between them. The germline V gene has CDR1 SQVTM and CDR2 ANQGSEA. This CDR3 spans 14 amino acids. The CDR3, as DNA: TGCAGCGTCTTCTCCGGGACGGGCTCCTACGAGCAGTACTTC. Its translation is CSVFSGTGSYEQYF.

This clonotype was found many times. The V gene is TRBV19, the J gene TRBJ2-4; no clear D. V was clipped by 3 bases and J by 5 bases, with 11 bases between them. This CDR3 region has 14 residues. Per germline, CDR1 LNHDA and CDR2 SQIVND (reference sequence). CDR3 residues: CASSIRRQENIQYF. Here the CDR3 DNA reads TGTGCCAGTAGTATTCGGCGTCAAGAAAACATTCAGTACTTC.

This clonotype was seen at least ten times. The V call is TRBV19, the J call TRBJ1-5; 7 bases are shared with TRBD1. The J segment lost 0 bases and the V segment lost 5 bases, leaving 10 bases of the junction unmatched. CDR3 size: 17 residues. Germline V gene lookup returns CDR1 LNHDA and CDR2 SQIVND (reference sequence). In DNA form, the CDR3 reads TGTGCCAGTAGTGGAATTTCCAGGGGGGGTAGCAATCAGCCCCAGCATTTT. Translated: CASSGISRGGSNQPQHF.

This clonotype was observed a few times. The rearrangement joins TRBV12-3 or TRBV12-4 to TRBJ1-2, with D uncertain. Trimming shortened V by 5 bases and J by 5 bases, and 12 bases separated the two germline ends. The CDR3 loop spans 13 amino acids. DNA for the CDR3: TGTGCCAGCAGTGTCCGGGAGAATTATGGCTACACCTTC. Amino acid sequence: CASSVRENYGYTF.

This clonotype has a count of ten or more. The chain couples TRBV27 to TRBJ1-4; 7 bases line up with TRBD1. V lost 5 bases and J lost 4; bases outside the gene matches: 10. CDR3 length: 16 residues. Per germline, CDR1 MNHEY and CDR2 SMNVEV (reference sequence). Here the CDR3 reads CASSPTPTGRNEKLFF. The CDR3 bases are TGTGCCAGCAGTCCAACCCCGACAGGGCGTAATGAAAAACTGTTTTTT.

This clonotype was seen repeatedly, ten times or more. V is TRBV3-1 and J is TRBJ2-1; TRBD2 is a possible D gene (5 bases). The CDR3 has 13 amino acids. V was cut by 1 base and J by 6 bases, with 7 bases left in between. Looked up from germline, CDR1 is LGHDT and CDR2 is YNNKEL (reference sequence). CDR3 sequence reads: CASSQVEGNEQFF. DNA of the CDR3: TGTGCCAGCAGCCAAGTTGAGGGCAATGAGCAGTTCTTC.

This clonotype was counted ten times or more. The J gene is TRBJ2-5, the V gene TRBV11-2; D not certain. The CDR3 sequence is 13 residues long. CDR1 and CDR2 from the germline V gene are SGHAT and FQNNGV. V lost 1 base and J 3 bases, leaving 6 bases between the germline ends. Here the CDR3 DNA reads TGTGCCAGCAGCTTAGGGCGGAAAGAGACCCAGTACTTC. As protein: CASSLGRKETQYF. Filled out from reference TRBV11-2 and TRBJ2-5, the complete variable domain reads EAGVAQSPRYKIIEKRQSVAFWCNPISGHATLYWYQQILGQGPKLLIQFQNNGVVDDSQLPKDRFSAERLKGVDSTLKIQPAKLEDSAVYLCASSLGRKETQYFGPGTRLLVL.

This clonotype was recorded at least ten times. The chain is built from TRBV20-1 and TRBJ1-2; D remains ambiguous. CDR1 is DFQATT and CDR2 is SNEGSKA in the germline V gene (reference sequence). There are 15 residues in the CDR3. Trimming removed 1 base at V and 2 bases at J, with 14 bases between. The chain's CDR3 is CSARGGREMNYGYTF. The CDR3 DNA follows: TGCAGTGCTAGAGGTGGGCGGGAGATGAACTATGGCTACACCTTC.

This clonotype was seen a single time. The gene calls are TRBV10-3 and TRBJ2-1, with 16 bases aligning to TRBD2. The germline V gene encodes CDR1 ENHRY and CDR2 SYGVKD. The CDR3 sequence is 11 residues long. V lost 10 bases, J lost 14 bases, and 2 bases stayed unmatched. The CDR3 region has the DNA TGTGCCACGGGGACTAGCGGGAGGGAGTTCTTC. It yields the protein CATGTSGREFF.

This clonotype came up many times. The chain links TRBV7-2 to TRBJ2-5; D could derive from TRBD1 or TRBD2 (5 bases each). The V gene's germline CDR1 is SGHTA and CDR2 FQGNSA. The CDR3 extends over 13 amino acids. V lost 1 base to trimming and J lost 5 bases, with 8 bases between them. The CDR3 sequence: CASSLGGMETQYF. DNA for the CDR3: TGTGCCAGCAGCTTAGGGGGGATGGAGACCCAGTACTTC.

Many counts were recorded for this clonotype. This chain links TRBV27 with TRBJ1-4; tentatively, D is TRBD1 (6 bases). Germline V gives CDR1 MNHEY, CDR2 SMNVEV (reference sequence). The CDR3 is 14 amino acids. The V end was cut by 1 base, the J end by 8 bases, with 11 bases between. Written as DNA, the CDR3 is TGTGCCAGCAGTTTATGGGGGGCGCTCGAAAAACTGTTTTTT. Protein: CASSLWGALEKLFF.

The gene calls are TRBV7-9 and TRBJ2-3, with D unclear. CDR3 size: 12 residues. Deletions cut 3 bases from V and 4 bases from J, with 5 bases between. Per the germline V gene, CDR1 is SEHNR and CDR2 is FQNEAQ (reference sequence). CDR3 residues: CASSFLADTQYF. The CDR3 region has the DNA TGTGCCAGCAGCTTTTTGGCAGATACGCAGTATTTT. The full variable domain, in which reference TRBV7-9 and TRBJ2-3 provide the parts outside the CDR3, is DTGVSQNPRHKITKRGQNVTFRCDPISEHNRLYWYRQTLGQGPEFLTYFQNEAQLEKSRLLSDRFSAERPKGSFSTLEIQRTEQGDSAMYLCASSFLADTQYFGPGTRLTVL.

For this clonotype: This likely traces to a read error, being one base from a far larger clone. The chain carries TRBV5-1 and TRBJ2-1; 9 bases align to TRBD2. Germline V lookup: CDR1 SGHRS, CDR2 YFSETQ. The ends lost 0 bases at V and 10 bases at J; junction bases unmatched: 8. This CDR3 region has 15 residues. The CDR3 is CASSLGWTSVYEQFF. CDR3 DNA sequence: TGCGCCAGCAGCTTGGGTTGGACTAGCGTCTACGAGCAGTTCTTC.

The table lists this clonotype with many counts. The chain joins TRBV6-5 to TRBJ1-1, with D possibly TRBD1 on 6 matching bases. The CDR3 has 14 residues. Germline V gene data show CDR1 as MNHEY and CDR2 as SVGAGI. V was clipped by 5 bases and J by 1 base, with 11 bases between them. The DNA of the CDR3 is TGTGCCAGCAGTAGGGGGGGGTCGAACACTGAAGCTTTCTTT. Encoded protein: CASSRGGSNTEAFF.

This clonotype occurred many times. The rearrangement joins TRBV5-6 to TRBJ2-7; no clear D. The length of the CDR3 is 15 residues. The germline V and J ends were trimmed by 4 bases and 2 bases, with 16 bases remaining between them. CDR1 SGHDT and CDR2 YYEEEE come from the germline V gene. CDR3 loop: CASSPIRTVTYEQYF. The DNA for the CDR3 is TGTGCCAGCAGCCCAATAAGGACGGTGACCTACGAGCAGTACTTC.

This clonotype showed up many times. CDR3 in DNA: TGTGCCAGCAGTTTTGTGGATCCCGGGGAGCTGTTTTTT. This codes for CASSFVDPGELFF. The J gene is TRBJ2-2, the V gene TRBV12-3 or TRBV12-4; D is uncertain. The germline V and J ends were trimmed by 3 bases and 6 bases, with 8 bases remaining between them. CDR3 length: 13 amino acids.

To note about this clonotype: A read error is the likely source, as a far larger clone sits one nucleotide away. The chain joins TRBV13 to TRBJ2-1; 7 bases fit TRBD2. Germline lookup yields CDR1 PRHDT and CDR2 FYEKMQ (reference sequence). The CDR3 covers 18 residues. Unmatched junction bases numbered 9, after V lost 1 base and J lost 0 bases. The chain's CDR3 is CASSLEGSGACSYNEQFF. CDR3 in DNA: TGTGCCAGCAGCTTAGAGGGCAGCGGGGCGTGCTCCTACAATGAGCAGTTCTTC.

Concerning this clonotype itself: A far larger clone is only one base removed, so a read error is likely. The genes are TRBV9 and TRBJ2-5; 11 nucleotides agree with TRBD2. Trimming removed 0 bases from V and 11 bases from J; junction bases left unmatched: 15. The CDR3 has 17 residues. Germline CDR1 reads SGDLS; CDR2 reads YYNGEE. Written as DNA, the CDR3 is TGTGCCAGCAGCGTAGGTACTAGCGGGAGTCCCTACAATGAGCAGTACTTC. The encoded protein is CASSVGTSGSPYNEQYF. Complete variable domain (other parts from reference TRBV9 and TRBJ2-5): DSGVTQTPKHLITATGQRVTLRCSPRSGDLSVYWYQQSLDQGLQFLIQYYNGEERAKGNILERFSAQQFPDLHSELNLSSLELGDSALYFCASSVGTSGSPYNEQYFGPGTRLLVL.